These T cell receptor beta chains were read from a single sample in a study of glioma-infiltrating T cells after dendritic cell vaccination. Here immunoSEQ multiplex PCR was the method, and the copy in TCRdb shows in-frame clones only, minus some. This sample carries about 50,000 clones, around 89% of them seen once, and the ten largest clones take 5% to 6.5%. The sequences come from blood, collected after dendritic cell vaccination. The receptors here all came from a human donor with glioblastoma. Each CDR3 is given without its conserved first and last residue.

v_gene,j_gene,CDR3aa
TRBV2,TRBJ1-5,ASSEAPGSNQPQH
TRBV9,TRBJ2-4,ASSAPGGLHIQY
TRBV2,TRBJ1-2,ASTWQEGPLNYGYT
TRBV7-9,TRBJ1-1,ASRTTGGGSAF
TRBV7-2,TRBJ1-5,ASRGTGDQPQH
TRBV27,TRBJ2-7,ASSFRGQSSYEQY
TRBV7-9,TRBJ2-3,ASSSSRTSGFTDTQY
TRBV5-1,TRBJ2-4,ASSLFFGHKNIQY
TRBV15,TRBJ1-4,ATTREPGKLF
TRBV5-6,TRBJ1-2,ASSPGQGYNYGYT
TRBV27,TRBJ2-7,ASSRRTSGDEQY
TRBV5-4,TRBJ2-7,ASSLLGSGAYEQY
TRBV10-3,TRBJ1-3,AVRGQEGHTIY
TRBV19,TRBJ1-5,ASRWSDTGGYNQPQH
TRBV4-1,TRBJ2-1,ASSRPREIYNEQF
TRBV7-6,TRBJ1-2,ASSSPREGYGYT
TRBV19,TRBJ1-2,ARSGNNYGYT
TRBV11-3,TRBJ2-2,ASSSGVNTGELF
TRBV21-1,TRBJ1-5,ASSKVTRDSKFSNQPQH
TRBV6-1,TRBJ2-5,ASSDINILGLAGQETQY
TRBV7-9,TRBJ1-4,ASSLMGAREKLF
TRBV7-3,TRBJ2-2,ASSLTGGTITGELF
TRBV7-2,TRBJ1-5,ASSAGLRRGESNQPQH
TRBV28,TRBJ2-5,ASMRGGETQY
TRBV28,TRBJ2-5,ASSLGPATETQY
TRBV28,TRBJ2-1,ASSLSGTSEFYNEQF
TRBV18,TRBJ2-5,ASSPDSQETQY
TRBV7-3,TRBJ2-2,ASSFSGSNTGELF
TRBV4-2,TRBJ1-3,ASSQEDRKAGNTIY
TRBV18,TRBJ2-5,ASSLGIEQETQY
TRBV5-1,TRBJ1-5,ASSLLPGIWPQH
TRBV27,TRBJ1-4,ASSFLRGRSFEKLF
TRBV30,TRBJ2-1,AWRPGFNEQF
TRBV6-1,TRBJ2-4,ATTGGGAKNIQY
TRBV27,TRBJ2-7,ASSTSGPSYEQY
TRBV7-9,TRBJ2-7,ASSSPRRVAGGGEQY
TRBV19,TRBJ2-2,ASTLQAGDGELF
TRBV7-9,TRBJ2-7,ASSLAGTSLYEQY
TRBV7-6,TRBJ1-1,AAGRGTEAF
TRBV11-1,TRBJ2-1,ASSLWGGANSV